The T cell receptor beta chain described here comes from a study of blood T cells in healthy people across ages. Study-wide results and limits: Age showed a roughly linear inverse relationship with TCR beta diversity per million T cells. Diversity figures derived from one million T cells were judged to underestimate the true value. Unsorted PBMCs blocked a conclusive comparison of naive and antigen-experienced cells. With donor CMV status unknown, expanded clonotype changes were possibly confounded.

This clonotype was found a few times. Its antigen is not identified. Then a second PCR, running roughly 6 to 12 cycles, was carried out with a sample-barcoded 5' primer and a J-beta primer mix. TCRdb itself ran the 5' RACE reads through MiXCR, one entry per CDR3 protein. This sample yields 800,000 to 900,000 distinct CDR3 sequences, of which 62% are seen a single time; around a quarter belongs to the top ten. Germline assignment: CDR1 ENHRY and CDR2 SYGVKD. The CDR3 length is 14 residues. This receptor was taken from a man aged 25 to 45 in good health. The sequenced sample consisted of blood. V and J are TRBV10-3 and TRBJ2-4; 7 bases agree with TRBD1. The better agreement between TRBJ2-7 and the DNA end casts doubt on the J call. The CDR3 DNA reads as TGTGCCATCAGTGAGCCAGGGGGACCCTACGAGCAGTACTTC. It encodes CAISEPGGPYEQYF.